This T cell receptor beta chain was identified during a study of blood T cell repertoires in COVID-19. CDR1 is MNHEY and CDR2 is SVGAGI in the germline V gene. V was cut by 6 bases and J by 6 bases, with 12 bases left in between. The CDR3 sequence is 13 residues long. Measured with immunoSEQ multiplex PCR; TCRdb has only the in-frame clones, and not every one. The sample lists around 130,000 clones; approximately 80% were seen once. The TCR comes from a man aged 35-49 years with active or convalescent COVID-19. The sequencing input was peripheral blood. This chain uses TRBV6-5 with TRBJ2-1, with D maybe TRBD2 (6 bases). For the CDR3, the DNA is TGTGCCAGCAGACCCGGGACTTTCAATGAGCAGTTCTTC. This sequence encodes CASRPGTFNEQFF.